These 9 T cell receptor beta chains share one sample of origin, sequenced in a study of cytomegalovirus exposure and HLA in healthy donors. The method was immunoSEQ multiplex PCR; TCRdb's version includes in-frame clones alone and lacks a portion of them. The data contain 80,000 to 100,000 clones, roughly nine tenths of them singletons. The sequenced material came from PBMCs. These receptor sequences come from a man younger than 30 in good health and CMV-seropositive.

For the CDR3, the DNA is TGTGCCAGTAATGTCGACAGGGGAAGCAATCAGCCCCAGCATTTT. Translated, it gives CASNVDRGSNQPQHF. The genes are TRBV19 and TRBJ1-5; TRBD1 matches at 8 bases. CDR1 is LNHDA, CDR2 SQIVND, per germline (reference sequence). CDR3 length: 15 residues. The V segment lost 7 bases and the J segment 1 base; nucleotides outside the gene matches: 6.

The chain is built from TRBV10-3 and TRBJ2-5; 8 positions agree with TRBD1. Germline CDR1 is ENHRY and CDR2 is SYGVKD. Trimming at V came to 0 bases and at J to 5 bases, leaving 5 bases not matched to a gene. The length of the CDR3 is 15 residues. The CDR3 here is CAISESAGGGETQYF. The CDR3 nucleotides read TGTGCCATCAGTGAGTCGGCAGGGGGCGGGGAGACCCAGTACTTC.

The chain couples TRBV19 to TRBJ2-1; D remains unclear. In germline, CDR1 is LNHDA, CDR2 SQIVND (reference sequence). CDR3 length equals 14 residues. Trimming stripped 3 bases from V and 3 bases from J, with 9 bases between. The CDR3 sequence: CASSIGSVYNEQFF. The DNA of the CDR3 is TGTGCCAGTAGTATCGGGTCGGTCTACAATGAGCAGTTCTTC.

The sample holds one count of this clone. The chain is built from TRBV6-5 and TRBJ2-7; D is uncertain. The length of the CDR3 is 14 residues. CDR1 and CDR2 from the germline V gene are MNHEY and SVGAGI. V dropped 3 bases and J dropped 4 bases, with 13 bases sitting between them. The CDR3: CASSYGQFLYEQYF. CDR3 DNA sequence: TGTGCCAGCAGTTATGGTCAGTTTCTTTACGAGCAGTACTTC.

The chain has TRBV10-3 and TRBJ2-7; TRBD2 might be the D (6 bases). The CDR3 is 15 residues long. The germline V gene encodes CDR1 ENHRY and CDR2 SYGVKD. Trimming took 3 bases from V and 2 from J, leaving 14 bases between them. The CDR3 here is CAISDLSGSTYEQYF. CDR3 nucleotide sequence: TGTGCCATCAGTGATCTTAGCGGCAGCACCTACGAGCAGTACTTC.

V and J are TRBV28 and TRBJ1-4; D is possibly TRBD1 (5 bases). Germline assignment: CDR1 MDHEN and CDR2 SYDVKM. Trimming pared 7 bases from V and 9 bases from J, leaving 18 bases between. This CDR3 region has 14 residues. This CDR3 is CASTRTLQGQKLFF. The CDR3 DNA reads TGTGCCAGCACCCGGACACTCCAAGGGCAAAAACTGTTTTTT.

The CDR3 region has the DNA TGTGCCAGTACCGCCGTACTTAATCAGCCCCAGCATTTT. Encoded protein: CASTAVLNQPQHF. The rearrangement joins TRBV19 to TRBJ1-5; unclear D gene. The CDR3 is 13 amino acids. CDR1 and CDR2 (germline): LNHDA, SQIVND (reference sequence). V lost 7 bases and J lost 4, with 11 bases in between.

The CDR3 DNA follows: TGCAGCGTCGGGTTGGGCAATGGGAGAGAGACCCAGTACTTC. This translates into CSVGLGNGRETQYF. This chain uses TRBV29-1 with TRBJ2-5, with a weak D call TRBD2 (5 bases). From germline, CDR1 is SQVTM and CDR2 ANQGSEA. With 6 bases removed from V and 4 bases from J, the gap between germline ends came to 18 bases. The CDR3 is 14 residues long.

This chain joins TRBV5-4 and TRBJ2-5; the match to TRBD2 covers 9 bases. Germline trimming cut 1 base from V and 5 bases from J; bases unmatched to any gene: 9. The CDR3 runs 16 residues. CDR1 SGHNT and CDR2 YYREEE come from the germline V gene (reference sequence). As DNA, the CDR3 is TGTGCCAGCAGCTTGCCTCTAGCGGGGAGAAGGGAGACCCAGTACTTC. Amino acids: CASSLPLAGRRETQYF.